This TCR beta chain stems from a study of T cells after yellow fever vaccination. Study-wide points: Relatively few clonotypes were ones that appeared in both CD4 and CD8 compartments.

TCR cDNA, made by 5'RACE template switching, carried an added universal primer site and UMIs. TCRdb re-called the 5' RACE reads with MiXCR, one entry per CDR3 protein. The repertoire holds about 340,000 distinct CDR3 sequences, about 12% seen once, with around 3% in the top ten. V was trimmed by 1 base and J by 2 bases, leaving 9 bases between them. Germline assignment: CDR1 LGHDT and CDR2 YNNKEL (reference sequence). The CDR3 is 15 amino acids. This clonotype was found a few times. Antigen unknown. This chain links TRBV3-1 with TRBJ2-1; D is tentatively TRBD1 or TRBD2 (5 bases each). The TCR comes from a man younger than 30 who received the YFV17D yellow fever vaccine. The source material was CD4+ T cells sorted from PBMCs, sampled 15 days after the yellow fever booster vaccination. As DNA, the CDR3 is TGTGCCAGCAGCCAAGGCTGGGACCCCTACAATGAGCAGTTCTTC. This encodes CASSQGWDPYNEQFF.